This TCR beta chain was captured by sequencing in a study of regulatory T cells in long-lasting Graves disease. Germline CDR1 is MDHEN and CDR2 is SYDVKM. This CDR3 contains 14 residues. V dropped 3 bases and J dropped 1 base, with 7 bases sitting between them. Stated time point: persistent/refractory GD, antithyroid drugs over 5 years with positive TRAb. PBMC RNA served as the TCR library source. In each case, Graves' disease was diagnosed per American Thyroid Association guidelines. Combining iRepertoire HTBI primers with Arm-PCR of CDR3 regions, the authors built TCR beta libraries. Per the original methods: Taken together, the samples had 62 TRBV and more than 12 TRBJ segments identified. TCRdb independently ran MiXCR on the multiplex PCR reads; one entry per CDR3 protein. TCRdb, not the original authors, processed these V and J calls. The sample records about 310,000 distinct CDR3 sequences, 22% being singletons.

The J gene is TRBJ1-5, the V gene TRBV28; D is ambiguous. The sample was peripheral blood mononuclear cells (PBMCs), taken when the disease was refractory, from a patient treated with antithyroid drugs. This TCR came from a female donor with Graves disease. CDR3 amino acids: CASSFDYSNQPQHF. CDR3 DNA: TGTGCCAGCAGTTTCGATTACAGCAATCAGCCCCAGCATTTT.